The 31 T cell receptor beta chains below all came from one sample that was sequenced in a study of T cell repertoires in cytomegalovirus infection. TCRdb independently ran MiXCR on the reads; one entry per CDR3 protein. The data contain approximately 770,000 distinct CDR3 sequences, 25% to 35% of them singletons. Their specific antigens are unknown. The specimen was cultured CD8+ T cells from PBMCs, collected from culture after CMV antigen stimulation. These receptors all stem from a human donor in good health (CMV status not recorded). Some clones in this sample may be carry-over from other donors' samples.

Only a few counts were recorded for this clonotype. This chain links TRBV27 with TRBJ2-1; 8 bases align to TRBD2. Germline CDR1 and CDR2: MNHEY and SMNVEV (reference sequence). With V trimmed by 3 bases and J by 12 bases, 16 bases remained unmatched. The CDR3 extends over 16 amino acids. The CDR3 DNA sequence: TGTGCCAGCAGTTTCCAAGGAGGGACTAGAGGCGGCGGGCAGTTCTTC. This translates into CASSFQGGTRGGGQFF.

This clonotype was seen at least ten times. The V gene is TRBV12-3 or TRBV12-4, the J gene TRBJ1-1, with D perhaps matching TRBD1 (6 bases). The CDR3 consists of 12 residues. The V end was cut by 5 bases, the J end by 4 bases, with 8 bases between. The CDR3 nucleotides read TGTGCCAGCAGTCCGGGGGCCACTGAAGCTTTCTTT. This encodes CASSPGATEAFF.

This clonotype was seen ten or more times. This rearrangement joins TRBV7-8 to TRBJ2-6; TRBD1 is a possible D gene (6 bases). The CDR3 totals 16 residues. Trimming shortened V by 6 bases and J by 0 bases, and 12 bases separated the two germline ends. The germline CDR1 and CDR2 sequences are SGHVS and FQNEAQ. Here the CDR3 DNA reads TGTGCCAGCAGGGACAGTGACCTCTCTGGGGCCAACGTCCTGACTTTC. It yields the protein CASRDSDLSGANVLTF.

The chain's CDR3 is CASSVTGSSGANVLTF. CDR3 in DNA: TGTGCCAGCAGCGTAACAGGGTCCTCTGGGGCCAACGTCCTGACTTTC. V and J are TRBV5-5 and TRBJ2-6; a possible D gene is TRBD1 (6 bases). V was pared by 4 bases and J by 0 bases, with 11 bases between. The germline gives CDR1 SGHKS, CDR2 YYEKEE (reference sequence). This CDR3 contains 16 residues. Looking up the rest from reference TRBV5-5 and TRBJ2-6 gives the full variable domain: DAGVTQSPTHLIKTRGQQVTLRCSPISGHKSVSWYQQVLGQGPQFIFQYYEKEERGRGNFPDRFSARQFPNYSSELNVNALLLGDSALYLCASSVTGSSGANVLTFGAGSRLTVL.

The rearrangement links TRBV6-5 to TRBJ2-4, with D possibly being TRBD1 or TRBD2 (5 bases each). V lost 0 bases to trimming and J lost 8 bases, with 14 bases between them. Germline CDR1 reads MNHEY; CDR2 reads SVGAGI. There are 15 residues in the CDR3. This CDR3 is CASSYSSLGRDIQYF. The CDR3, as DNA: TGTGCCAGCAGTTACTCAAGCCTGGGGCGGGACATTCAGTACTTC.

In this sample, this clonotype turned up many times. A junction end diverges from the germline sequence, so it may reflect a read error. The chain couples TRBV7-2 to TRBJ2-1; 7 bases agree with TRBD2. Germline V CDR1 and CDR2: SGHTA, FQGNSA. The CDR3 is 16 residues long. The CDR3 is CASSLGWSGGHNEQFF. The CDR3 DNA reads as TGTGCCAGCAGTTTAGGATGGTCGGGGGGTCACAATGAGCAGTTCTTC.

This clonotype has a handful of counts. The junction departs from germline at one end; a sequencing error may be responsible. The V and J genes are TRBV7-6 and TRBJ2-1, with TRBD2 matching over 9 bases. CDR1 SGHVS and CDR2 FNYEAQ come from the germline V gene. This CDR3 has 13 amino acids. The CDR3 reads CASSLAGVSEQFF. CDR3 DNA: TGTGCTAGCAGCTTAGCGGGGGTTAGTGAGCAGTTCTTC.

This clonotype was recorded a few times. V and J are TRBV7-9 and TRBJ2-7; TRBD2 might be the D (7 bases). The germline V and J ends were trimmed by 5 bases and 5 bases, with 19 bases remaining between them. The CDR3 has 15 amino acids. Germline CDR1 reads SEHNR; CDR2 reads FQNEAQ (reference sequence). The CDR3 protein is CASSGERGGGHEQYF. The CDR3, as DNA: TGTGCCAGCAGCGGAGAACGGGGAGGGGGACACGAGCAGTACTTC.

The V gene is TRBV10-3, the J gene TRBJ2-5; no clear D gene. The germline gives CDR1 ENHRY, CDR2 SYGVKD. Trimming took 6 bases from V and 1 from J, leaving 9 bases between them. The CDR3 is made up of 13 amino acids. The CDR3 here is CAIRSDTQETQYF. CDR3 DNA: TGTGCCATCAGAAGTGACACCCAAGAGACCCAGTACTTC.

The J gene is TRBJ2-1, the V gene TRBV7-9; tentatively, D is TRBD1 (5 bases). V was trimmed by 4 bases and J by 3 bases, leaving 16 bases between them. Germline CDR1 is SEHNR and CDR2 is FQNEAQ (reference sequence). The CDR3 is 16 amino acids. DNA of the CDR3: TGTGCCAGCAGCTCCTTGTTGGGGCTTAACTACAATGAGCAGTTCTTC. Translating gives CASSSLLGLNYNEQFF.

The CDR3, as DNA: TGTGCCAGCAGTACCCCAAACTCTGGAAACACCATATATTTT. Its protein product is CASSTPNSGNTIYF. V gene TRBV2 combines with J gene TRBJ1-3; D not resolved. Germline V CDR1 and CDR2: SNHLY, FYNNEI. V gave up 5 bases and J gave up 0 bases, with 8 bases separating them. CDR3 length equals 14 residues.

This chain uses TRBV28 with TRBJ1-3; 8 nucleotides match TRBD1. V shed 1 base, J shed 3 bases, and the junction held 2 bases outside the gene matches. CDR1 and CDR2 from the germline V gene are MDHEN and SYDVKM. This CDR3 is built from 15 residues. The CDR3 nucleotides read TGTGCCAGCAGTTTATCAGGGGGCAATGGAAACACCATATATTTT. Protein: CASSLSGGNGNTIYF.

This chain connects TRBV7-6 to TRBJ1-5; D is possibly TRBD1 (5 bases). V was shortened by 5 bases and J by 0 bases, with 26 bases between the two germline ends. The germline gives CDR1 SGHVS, CDR2 FNYEAQ. CDR3 length: 20 residues. The CDR3 loop reads CASSPQPGTLGYYSNQPQHF. CDR3 nucleotides: TGTGCCAGCAGCCCACAACCCGGGACCTTAGGCTATTATAGCAATCAGCCCCAGCATTTT.

The sample holds a few counts of this clonotype. The rearrangement links TRBV6-5 to TRBJ1-6, with 9 positions matching TRBD1. The CDR3 has 15 amino acids. The junction had 6 bases not matched to a gene; V was cut back by 2 bases and J by 10 bases. The germline V gene encodes CDR1 MNHEY and CDR2 SVGAGI. Written as DNA, the CDR3 is TGTGCCAGCAGTTACGCAGGACAGGGGTACTCACCCCTCCACTTT. Protein: CASSYAGQGYSPLHF.

The gene calls are TRBV5-4 and TRBJ2-6, with a weak D call TRBD2 (5 bases). The germline V gene encodes CDR1 SGHNT and CDR2 YYREEE (reference sequence). The V end lost 0 bases, the J end lost 5 bases, and 18 bases lay between the germline ends. The CDR3 runs 18 residues. The chain's CDR3 is CASSLGLSGSGWANVLTF. The DNA of the CDR3 is TGTGCCAGCAGCTTGGGTCTTTCGGGGTCGGGTTGGGCCAACGTCCTGACTTTC.

This clonotype was seen only a few times. The rearrangement links TRBV7-9 to TRBJ1-1, with no clear D. Per the germline V gene, CDR1 is SEHNR and CDR2 is FQNEAQ (reference sequence). V shed 5 bases and J shed 4 bases, with 14 bases lying between them. The CDR3 consists of 14 residues. The DNA for the CDR3 is TGTGCCAGCAGCCCAGAGCGATACCTCACTGAAGCTTTCTTT. The encoded protein is CASSPERYLTEAFF.

This clonotype was detected ten times or more. This rearrangement joins TRBV7-9 to TRBJ2-6; 9 positions agree with TRBD1. The CDR3 length is 16 residues. The germline V gene has CDR1 SEHNR and CDR2 FQNEAQ (reference sequence). Unmatched junction bases numbered 5, after V lost 4 bases and J lost 4 bases. The CDR3 sequence is CASSSGTGSGANVLTF. The CDR3 DNA sequence: TGTGCCAGCAGCTCCGGGACAGGGTCCGGGGCCAACGTCCTGACTTTC.

This chain links TRBV27 with TRBJ1-5; D is unclear. This CDR3 is 14 amino acids long. V lost 2 bases to trimming and J lost 3 bases, with 8 bases between them. Germline V gene lookup returns CDR1 MNHEY and CDR2 SMNVEV (reference sequence). The CDR3 here is CASSLSRSNQPQHF. The CDR3 coding sequence is TGTGCCAGCAGTTTAAGCAGGTCCAATCAGCCCCAGCATTTT.

The chain links TRBV7-9 to TRBJ1-5; 12 bases are shared with TRBD1. The CDR3 contains 18 residues. Germline trimming cut 3 bases from V and 0 bases from J; bases unmatched to any gene: 6. Germline CDR1 is SEHNR and CDR2 is FQNEAQ (reference sequence). CDR3 in DNA: TGTGCCAGCAGCTTTGGGGGACAGGGGGCGGATAGCAATCAGCCCCAGCATTTT. The encoded protein is CASSFGGQGADSNQPQHF.

There are a few counts of this clonotype. The rearrangement links TRBV7-6 to TRBJ1-1; TRBD1 might be the D (5 bases). Germline lookup yields CDR1 SGHVS and CDR2 FNYEAQ. V was pared by 5 bases and J by 6 bases, with 13 bases between. This CDR3 has 13 amino acids. CDR3 sequence (DNA): TGTGCCAGCAGCGGGGGACTGCTCGCTGAAGCTTTCTTT. Translated: CASSGGLLAEAFF.

This clonotype has at least ten counts. The chain recombines TRBV7-2 with TRBJ1-6; D is unclear. Trimming shortened V by 5 bases and J by 0 bases, and 20 bases separated the two germline ends. CDR1 SGHTA and CDR2 FQGNSA come from the germline V gene. The CDR3 runs 19 residues. CDR3 sequence: CASSPPLGSTSSYNSPLHF. The CDR3 DNA sequence: TGTGCCAGCAGCCCCCCCCTCGGGTCAACAAGCTCCTATAATTCACCCCTCCACTTT.

This clonotype was detected only a few times. The chain links TRBV4-1 to TRBJ2-7, with TRBD2 as a possible D gene (5 bases). CDR1 and CDR2 from the germline V gene are MGHRA and YSYEKL. With 4 bases removed from V and 5 bases from J, the gap between germline ends came to 9 bases. The CDR3 contains 12 residues. This chain's CDR3 is CASSPSGDEQYF. In DNA, the CDR3 is TGCGCCAGCAGCCCCTCCGGGGACGAGCAGTACTTC.

The chain is built from TRBV6-8 and TRBJ1-6, with 7 bases that match TRBD1. There are 15 residues in the CDR3. J was trimmed by 8 bases and V by 4 bases; bases with no gene match: 8. CDR1 and CDR2 (germline): MNHGY, SAAAGT. The CDR3 region has the DNA TGTGCCAGCAGTTCATACAGGGGAAACGATTCACCCCTCCACTTT. This sequence encodes CASSSYRGNDSPLHF.

The J gene is TRBJ2-2, the V gene TRBV12-3 or TRBV12-4; TRBD1 agrees at 10 bases. The junction had 9 bases not matched to a gene; V was cut back by 6 bases and J by 5 bases. The CDR3 runs to 16 residues. This CDR3 is CASSSGQGGSTGELFF. The CDR3 coding sequence is TGTGCCAGCAGCTCAGGACAGGGGGGTAGTACCGGGGAGCTGTTTTTT.

The chain couples TRBV5-1 to TRBJ2-7; D is undetermined. Trimming shortened V by 6 bases and J by 2 bases, and 9 bases separated the two germline ends. The germline V gene encodes CDR1 SGHRS and CDR2 YFSETQ. This CDR3 contains 12 residues. CDR3 DNA sequence: TGCGCCAGCACCTCCGCGGCCTACGAGCAGTACTTC. Translation gives CASTSAAYEQYF.

The chain links TRBV4-1 to TRBJ2-1; 9 bases are shared with TRBD2. Per the germline V gene, CDR1 is MGHRA and CDR2 is YSYEKL. This CDR3 contains 16 residues. V was pared by 3 bases and J by 7 bases, with 10 bases of the junction left unmatched. CDR3 sequence: CASSQALAGTGNEQFF. CDR3 bases: TGCGCCAGCAGCCAGGCCCTAGCGGGGACGGGGAATGAGCAGTTCTTC.

This clonotype was seen a few times. The genes are TRBV4-1 and TRBJ1-2, with 12 bases aligning to TRBD1. The germline gives CDR1 MGHRA, CDR2 YSYEKL. The CDR3 is 17 residues long. The junction had 5 bases not matched to a gene; V was cut back by 1 base and J by 2 bases. CDR3 amino acids: CASSQVGQGAVNYGYTF. The CDR3 nucleotides read TGCGCCAGCAGCCAAGTGGGACAGGGGGCTGTCAACTATGGCTACACCTTC.

This chain links TRBV6-6 with TRBJ2-6; no reliable D call. CDR1 is MNHNY and CDR2 is SVGAGI in the germline V gene (reference sequence). The CDR3 extends over 17 amino acids. V gave up 2 bases and J gave up 4 bases, with 15 bases separating them. The DNA for the CDR3 is TGTGCCAGCAGTTACGGTAGGGCCCTCGCGGGGGCCAACGTCCTGACTTTC. Translating it yields CASSYGRALAGANVLTF.

This clonotype was seen more than once but under ten times. The chain combines TRBV27 with TRBJ1-2; tentatively, D is TRBD1 (6 bases). Between the trimmed V and J ends, which lost 3 bases and 8 bases, there was a span of 19 bases. Germline CDR1 is MNHEY and CDR2 is SMNVEV (reference sequence). The CDR3 totals 15 residues. The CDR3 DNA is TGTGCCAGCAGTTTTTCGCAGGGGAACTGGAAGGGCTACACCTTC. Translated, it gives CASSFSQGNWKGYTF.

This clonotype was counted many times. This chain connects TRBV10-3 to TRBJ1-1; 9 bases are a match to TRBD1. The CDR3 contains 18 residues. Germline V CDR1 and CDR2: ENHRY, SYGVKD. V was pared by 0 bases and J by 1 base, with 9 bases of the junction left unmatched. The CDR3 protein is CAISESGTGSRANTEAFF. The CDR3 DNA sequence: TGTGCCATCAGTGAGTCGGGGACAGGGTCAAGAGCGAACACTGAAGCTTTCTTT.

The chain is built from TRBV25-1 and TRBJ1-6; D is ambiguous. Germline V CDR1 and CDR2: MGHDK, SYGVNS. V was cut by 2 bases and J by 9 bases, with 8 bases left in between. The CDR3 sequence is 13 residues long. The chain's CDR3 is CASSEAAGSPLHF. The CDR3 coding sequence is TGTGCCAGCAGTGAAGCGGCGGGTTCACCCCTCCACTTT.